A selection of T cell receptor beta chains follows, all from one sample in a study of Ad26.COV2.S vaccination and SARS-CoV-2 variants. Clones were read by immunoSEQ multiplex PCR, and TCRdb kept only the in-frame ones, dropping some. The sample contains over 200,000 clones, 88% of which appear only once. The starting material was peripheral blood, obtained in a trial of Ad26.COV2.S vaccine versus placebo. The source is a person between 18 and 65 years old who received the Ad26.COV2.S COVID-19 vaccine or a placebo. CDR3s include the opening cysteine and the closing phenylalanine or tryptophan. D genes are given only for firm matches. Clone size is stated in some rows and not others, as once, few, many or a class when expanded.

j_gene: TRBJ2-2; v_gene: TRBV7-6; d_gene: -; abundance: few; CDR3aa: CASSPGAGELFF; CDR3nt: TGTGCCAGCAGCCCCGGCGCCGGGGAGCTGTTTTTT
j_gene: TRBJ2-2; v_gene: TRBV19; d_gene: -; abundance: -; CDR3aa: CASSILRAGELFF; CDR3nt: TGTGCCAGTAGTATTCTACGGGCCGGGGAGCTGTTTTTT
j_gene: TRBJ2-3; v_gene: TRBV11-3; d_gene: TRBD2; abundance: -; CDR3aa: CASSSGGVRDTQYF; CDR3nt: TGTGCCAGCAGCTCTGGGGGGGTCCGGGATACGCAGTATTTT
j_gene: TRBJ2-1; v_gene: TRBV27; d_gene: -; abundance: once; CDR3aa: CASSLGVLLLNNEQFF; CDR3nt: TGTGCCAGCAGTTTAGGAGTACTCTTACTAAACAATGAGCAGTTCTTC
j_gene: TRBJ2-3; v_gene: TRBV7-2; d_gene: TRBD2; abundance: -; CDR3aa: CASSEPTSGTDTQYF; CDR3nt: TGTGCCAGCAGCGAGCCGACTAGCGGCACAGATACGCAGTATTTT
j_gene: TRBJ1-5; v_gene: TRBV6-6; d_gene: TRBD1; abundance: -; CDR3aa: CASSYQQGGGQPQHF; CDR3nt: TGTGCCAGCAGTTACCAACAGGGGGGAGGTCAGCCCCAGCATTTT
j_gene: TRBJ1-6; v_gene: TRBV6-5; d_gene: -; abundance: -; CDR3aa: CASSWTENNSPLHF; CDR3nt: TGTGCCAGCAGTTGGACAGAGAATAATTCACCCCTCCACTTT
j_gene: TRBJ2-1; v_gene: TRBV3-1/TRBV3-2; d_gene: -; abundance: -; CDR3aa: CASSQDGRGVWQFF; CDR3nt: TGTGCCAGCAGCCAAGATGGTAGAGGGGTTTGGCAGTTCTTC
j_gene: TRBJ2-7; v_gene: TRBV29-1; d_gene: -; abundance: -; CDR3aa: CSVEGGVYSYEQYF; CDR3nt: TGCAGCGTTGAAGGGGGTGTCTATTCCTACGAGCAGTACTTC
j_gene: TRBJ2-7; v_gene: TRBV10-3; d_gene: -; abundance: -; CDR3aa: CAISGGQASYEQYF; CDR3nt: TGTGCCATCAGTGGAGGGCAGGCCTCCTACGAGCAGTACTTC
j_gene: TRBJ2-5; v_gene: TRBV5-1; d_gene: -; abundance: once; CDR3aa: CASSRIQETQYF; CDR3nt: TGCGCCAGCAGCCGTATCCAAGAGACCCAGTACTTC
j_gene: TRBJ2-7; v_gene: TRBV5-4; d_gene: TRBD2; abundance: -; CDR3aa: CASSSWQREAGEQYF; CDR3nt: TGTGCCAGCAGCTCTTGGCAGCGGGAGGCCGGCGAGCAGTACTTC
j_gene: TRBJ1-3; v_gene: TRBV6-5; d_gene: -; abundance: -; CDR3aa: CASSYSPSSSGNTIYF; CDR3nt: TGTGCCAGCAGTTACTCCCCAAGTAGCTCTGGAAACACCATATATTTT
j_gene: TRBJ1-4; v_gene: TRBV7-3; d_gene: TRBD1; abundance: -; CDR3aa: CASSFPGQGDEKLFF; CDR3nt: TGTGCCAGCAGCTTTCCGGGACAGGGTGATGAAAAACTGTTTTTT
j_gene: TRBJ2-7; v_gene: TRBV5-6; d_gene: -; abundance: -; CDR3aa: CASSYLGAESEQYF; CDR3nt: TGTGCCAGCAGCTATCTGGGGGCGGAAAGCGAGCAGTACTTC
j_gene: TRBJ2-3; v_gene: TRBV9; d_gene: -; abundance: -; CDR3aa: CASSVELGQPFTGTDTQYF; CDR3nt: TGTGCCAGCAGCGTGGAACTAGGTCAACCATTTACTGGCACAGATACGCAGTATTTT
j_gene: TRBJ2-3; v_gene: TRBV5-1; d_gene: TRBD1; abundance: -; CDR3aa: CASTTGTGGTDTQYF; CDR3nt: TGCGCCAGCACCACCGGGACAGGAGGCACAGATACGCAGTATTTT
j_gene: TRBJ1-2; v_gene: TRBV7-9; d_gene: -; abundance: -; CDR3aa: CASSLDSSGVFYGYTF; CDR3nt: TGTGCCAGCAGCTTGGACTCCTCTGGGGTCTTCTATGGCTACACCTTC
j_gene: TRBJ2-5; v_gene: TRBV7-9; d_gene: -; abundance: -; CDR3aa: CASSLAQSKMETQYF; CDR3nt: TGTGCCAGCAGCTTAGCTCAATCTAAGATGGAGACCCAGTACTTC
j_gene: TRBJ2-7; v_gene: TRBV28; d_gene: -; abundance: -; CDR3aa: CASSFTEAYEQYF; CDR3nt: TGTGCCAGCAGTTTTACAGAGGCTTACGAGCAGTACTTC
j_gene: TRBJ1-6; v_gene: TRBV6-6; d_gene: -; abundance: -; CDR3aa: CASSRTHEVSYNSPLHF; CDR3nt: TGTGCCAGCAGTCGGACACATGAGGTCTCCTATAATTCACCCCTCCACTTT
j_gene: TRBJ2-1; v_gene: TRBV7-3; d_gene: TRBD2; abundance: -; CDR3aa: CASSLLAGGPYNEQFF; CDR3nt: TGTGCCAGCAGCCTACTAGCGGGAGGACCCTACAATGAGCAGTTCTTC
j_gene: TRBJ1-2; v_gene: TRBV29-1; d_gene: -; abundance: -; CDR3aa: CSVEGGYYGYTF; CDR3nt: TGCAGCGTTGAAGGAGGGTACTATGGCTACACCTTC
j_gene: TRBJ2-1; v_gene: TRBV15; d_gene: TRBD2; abundance: -; CDR3aa: CATSRIRGLADFSSYNEQFF; CDR3nt: TGTGCCACCAGCAGAATAAGGGGACTAGCGGATTTTAGCTCCTACAATGAGCAGTTCTTC
j_gene: TRBJ1-5; v_gene: TRBV2; d_gene: -; abundance: few; CDR3aa: CASSEQGGQPQHF; CDR3nt: TGTGCCAGCAGTGAACAGGGAGGACAGCCCCAGCATTTT
j_gene: TRBJ1-2; v_gene: TRBV28; d_gene: -; abundance: -; CDR3aa: CASSFLGYGGYTF; CDR3nt: TGTGCCAGCAGTTTCTTGGGTTACGGTGGCTACACCTTC
j_gene: TRBJ2-5; v_gene: TRBV21-1; d_gene: -; abundance: -; CDR3aa: CASSNVGQGLKTQYF; CDR3nt: TGTGCCAGCAGCAATGTGGGACAGGGTTTGAAGACCCAGTACTTC
j_gene: TRBJ1-1; v_gene: TRBV28; d_gene: -; abundance: -; CDR3aa: CASSLRRQVGAEAFF; CDR3nt: TGTGCCAGCAGTTTAAGACGACAGGTTGGAGCTGAAGCTTTCTTT
j_gene: TRBJ2-1; v_gene: TRBV12-3/TRBV12-4; d_gene: -; abundance: few; CDR3aa: CASSRGLNEQFF; CDR3nt: TGTGCCAGCAGCAGGGGACTGAATGAGCAGTTCTTC
j_gene: TRBJ2-5; v_gene: TRBV27; d_gene: -; abundance: -; CDR3aa: CASSPRFLLQETQYF; CDR3nt: TGTGCCAGCAGTCCTCGGTTCCTTCTCCAAGAGACCCAGTACTTC
j_gene: TRBJ1-4; v_gene: TRBV28; d_gene: -; abundance: -; CDR3aa: CATYRGGTNEKLFF; CDR3nt: TGTGCCACCTACCGTGGGGGGACTAATGAAAAACTGTTTTTT
j_gene: TRBJ2-2; v_gene: TRBV29-1; d_gene: -; abundance: -; CDR3aa: CSVRVQGRTGELFF; CDR3nt: TGCAGCGTGCGCGTTCAGGGGAGGACCGGGGAGCTGTTTTTT
j_gene: TRBJ2-1; v_gene: TRBV7-6; d_gene: -; abundance: -; CDR3aa: CASSTRTDNEQFF; CDR3nt: TGTGCCAGCAGCACGAGGACTGACAATGAGCAGTTCTTC
j_gene: TRBJ2-3; v_gene: TRBV28; d_gene: TRBD1; abundance: -; CDR3aa: CASSLGTGTDTQYF; CDR3nt: TGTGCCAGCAGTTTGGGGACAGGCACAGATACGCAGTATTTT
j_gene: TRBJ1-1; v_gene: TRBV6-6; d_gene: -; abundance: once; CDR3aa: CASRMTATNTEAFF; CDR3nt: TGTGCCAGCAGGATGACAGCTACGAACACTGAAGCTTTCTTT
j_gene: TRBJ1-4; v_gene: TRBV28; d_gene: -; abundance: -; CDR3aa: CASTSVGALLINEKLFF; CDR3nt: TGTGCCAGCACTTCGGTCGGGGCCCTTTTAATTAATGAAAAACTGTTTTTT
j_gene: TRBJ2-3; v_gene: TRBV3-1/TRBV3-2; d_gene: TRBD2; abundance: -; CDR3aa: CASSFHLGVAGGTDTQYF; CDR3nt: TGTGCCAGCAGCTTCCACTTAGGGGTAGCGGGGGGGACGGATACGCAGTATTTT
j_gene: TRBJ1-1; v_gene: TRBV19; d_gene: -; abundance: -; CDR3aa: CASLKGHQNTEAFF; CDR3nt: TGTGCCAGTTTAAAGGGTCATCAGAACACTGAAGCTTTCTTT
j_gene: TRBJ1-4; v_gene: TRBV19; d_gene: TRBD1; abundance: -; CDR3aa: CASSARTGATNEKLFF; CDR3nt: TGTGCCAGTAGTGCTCGGACAGGGGCAACTAATGAAAAACTGTTTTTT
j_gene: TRBJ1-2; v_gene: TRBV29-1; d_gene: TRBD1; abundance: -; CDR3aa: CSVWDRASTNYGYTF; CDR3nt: TGCAGCGTTTGGGACAGGGCGTCAACTAACTATGGCTACACCTTC
j_gene: TRBJ2-5; v_gene: TRBV7-2; d_gene: -; abundance: -; CDR3aa: CASSLRRIQETQYF; CDR3nt: TGTGCCAGCAGCTTGAGAAGGATACAAGAGACCCAGTACTTC
j_gene: TRBJ1-3; v_gene: TRBV5-5; d_gene: TRBD1; abundance: -; CDR3aa: CASSLEGASGNTIYF; CDR3nt: TGTGCCAGCAGCTTGGAGGGGGCCTCTGGAAACACCATATATTTT
j_gene: TRBJ2-7; v_gene: TRBV10-2; d_gene: -; abundance: once; CDR3aa: CASSEVYEQYF; CDR3nt: TGCGCCAGCAGTGAGGTCTACGAGCAGTACTTC
j_gene: TRBJ1-2; v_gene: TRBV28; d_gene: -; abundance: -; CDR3aa: CASNIPGGYGYTF; CDR3nt: TGTGCCAGCAACATACCGGGGGGCTATGGCTACACCTTC
j_gene: TRBJ2-3; v_gene: TRBV5-1; d_gene: -; abundance: -; CDR3aa: CASSLQGSRTDTQYF; CDR3nt: TGCGCCAGCAGCTTGCAGGGGAGTAGGACAGATACGCAGTATTTT
j_gene: TRBJ2-7; v_gene: TRBV10-3; d_gene: -; abundance: -; CDR3aa: CAISPTDYEQYF; CDR3nt: TGTGCCATCAGCCCGACAGACTACGAGCAGTACTTC
j_gene: TRBJ1-3; v_gene: TRBV19; d_gene: -; abundance: -; CDR3aa: CASSTQGGRLSGNTIYF; CDR3nt: TGTGCCAGTAGTACCCAAGGAGGACGCTTATCTGGAAACACCATATATTTT
j_gene: TRBJ2-7; v_gene: TRBV10-3; d_gene: -; abundance: once; CDR3aa: CAISESRLRRMRSYEQYF; CDR3nt: TGTGCCATCAGTGAGTCGAGGCTTCGCCGGATGAGGTCTTACGAGCAGTACTTC
j_gene: TRBJ1-3; v_gene: TRBV4-3; d_gene: -; abundance: -; CDR3aa: CASSQDSRGGNTIYF; CDR3nt: TGCGCCAGCAGCCAAGATAGCCGGGGTGGAAACACCATATATTTT
j_gene: TRBJ1-2; v_gene: TRBV24-1; d_gene: -; abundance: -; CDR3aa: CATRAGSSYGYTF; CDR3nt: TGTGCCACCAGGGCCGGCAGCTCCTATGGCTACACCTTC
j_gene: TRBJ2-7; v_gene: TRBV7-2; d_gene: -; abundance: -; CDR3aa: CASSSLSYEQYF; CDR3nt: TGTGCCAGCAGCTCCCTCTCCTACGAGCAGTACTTC
j_gene: TRBJ2-2; v_gene: TRBV5-4; d_gene: TRBD1; abundance: -; CDR3aa: CASTYYRGWRDTGELFF; CDR3nt: TGTGCCAGCACCTATTACAGGGGTTGGCGCGACACCGGGGAGCTGTTTTTT
j_gene: TRBJ1-5; v_gene: TRBV7-7; d_gene: -; abundance: -; CDR3aa: CAVGGLVQPQHF; CDR3nt: TGTGCCGTAGGGGGGTTGGTTCAGCCCCAGCATTTT
j_gene: TRBJ2-7; v_gene: TRBV28; d_gene: -; abundance: -; CDR3aa: CASLARDGEQYF; CDR3nt: TGTGCCAGCCTTGCCCGGGACGGCGAGCAGTACTTC